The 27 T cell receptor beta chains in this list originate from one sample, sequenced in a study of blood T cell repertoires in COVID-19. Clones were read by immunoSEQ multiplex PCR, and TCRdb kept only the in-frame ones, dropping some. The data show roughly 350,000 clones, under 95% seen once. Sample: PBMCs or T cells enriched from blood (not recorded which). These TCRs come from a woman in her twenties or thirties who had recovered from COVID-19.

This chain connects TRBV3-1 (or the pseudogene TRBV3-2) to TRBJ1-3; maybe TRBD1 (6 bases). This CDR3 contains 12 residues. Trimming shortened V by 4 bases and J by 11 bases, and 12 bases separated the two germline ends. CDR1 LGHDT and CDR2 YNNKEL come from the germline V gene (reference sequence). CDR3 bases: TGTGCCAGCAGCCCGGGACACGGAGCCATATATTTT. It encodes CASSPGHGAIYF.

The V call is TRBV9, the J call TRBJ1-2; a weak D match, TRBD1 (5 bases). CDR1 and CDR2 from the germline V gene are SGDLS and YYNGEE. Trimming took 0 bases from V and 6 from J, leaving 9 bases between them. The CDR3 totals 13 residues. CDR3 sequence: CASSVEGADGYTF. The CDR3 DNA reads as TGTGCCAGCAGCGTAGAAGGGGCGGATGGCTACACCTTC. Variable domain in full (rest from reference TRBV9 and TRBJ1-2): DSGVTQTPKHLITATGQRVTLRCSPRSGDLSVYWYQQSLDQGLQFLIQYYNGEERAKGNILERFSAQQFPDLHSELNLSSLELGDSALYFCASSVEGADGYTFGSGTRLTVV.

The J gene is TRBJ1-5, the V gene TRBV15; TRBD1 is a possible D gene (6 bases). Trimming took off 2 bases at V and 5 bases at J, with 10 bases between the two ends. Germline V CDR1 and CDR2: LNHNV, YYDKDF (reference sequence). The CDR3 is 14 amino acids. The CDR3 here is CATSRLEGDQPQHF. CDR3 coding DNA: TGTGCCACCAGCAGACTCGAGGGGGATCAGCCCCAGCATTTT.

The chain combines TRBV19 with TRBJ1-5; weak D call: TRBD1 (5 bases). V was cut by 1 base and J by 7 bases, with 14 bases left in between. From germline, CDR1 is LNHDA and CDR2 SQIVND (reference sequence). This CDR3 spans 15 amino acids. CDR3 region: CASSIGGGGRQPQHF. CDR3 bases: TGTGCCAGTAGTATAGGTGGGGGGGGGAGGCAGCCCCAGCATTTT. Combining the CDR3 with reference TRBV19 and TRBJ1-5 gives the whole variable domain DGGITQSPKYLFRKEGQNVTLSCEQNLNHDAMYWYRQDPGQGLRLIYYSQIVNDFQKGDIAEGYSVSREKKESFPLTVTSAQKNPTAFYLCASSIGGGGRQPQHFGDGTRLSIL.

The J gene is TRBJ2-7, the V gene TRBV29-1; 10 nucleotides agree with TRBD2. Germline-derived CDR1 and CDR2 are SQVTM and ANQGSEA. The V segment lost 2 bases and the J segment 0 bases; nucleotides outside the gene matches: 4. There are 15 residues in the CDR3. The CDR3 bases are TGCAGCGTTGAACTAGCGGGAGCGAGCTCCTACGAGCAGTACTTC. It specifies CSVELAGASSYEQYF.

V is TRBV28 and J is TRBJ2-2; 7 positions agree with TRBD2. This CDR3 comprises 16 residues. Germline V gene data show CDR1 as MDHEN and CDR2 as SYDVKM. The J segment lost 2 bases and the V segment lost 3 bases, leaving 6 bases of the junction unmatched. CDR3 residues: CASSLVGRSNTGELFF. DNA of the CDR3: TGTGCCAGCAGTTTGGTCGGGAGGAGCAACACCGGGGAGCTGTTTTTT.

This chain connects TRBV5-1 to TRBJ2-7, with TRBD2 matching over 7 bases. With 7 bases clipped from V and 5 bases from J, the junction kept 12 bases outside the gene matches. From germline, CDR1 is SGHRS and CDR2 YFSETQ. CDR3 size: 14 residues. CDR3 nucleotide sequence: TGCGCCAGCGGTCCGTGGGGGAGGGCCGACGAGCAGTACTTC. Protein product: CASGPWGRADEQYF.

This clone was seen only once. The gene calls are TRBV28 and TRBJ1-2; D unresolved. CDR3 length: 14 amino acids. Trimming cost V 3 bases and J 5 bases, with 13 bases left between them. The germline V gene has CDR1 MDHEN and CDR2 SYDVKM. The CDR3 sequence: CASSLPRGRYGYTF. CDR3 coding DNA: TGTGCCAGCAGTTTGCCTCGGGGAAGGTATGGCTACACCTTC.

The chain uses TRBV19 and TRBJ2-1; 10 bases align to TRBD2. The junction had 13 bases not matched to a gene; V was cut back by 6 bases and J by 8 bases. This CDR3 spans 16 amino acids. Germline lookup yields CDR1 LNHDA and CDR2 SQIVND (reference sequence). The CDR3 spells CASSHGILAGLDEQFF. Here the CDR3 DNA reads TGTGCCAGTAGCCACGGGATACTAGCGGGGCTCGATGAGCAGTTCTTC.

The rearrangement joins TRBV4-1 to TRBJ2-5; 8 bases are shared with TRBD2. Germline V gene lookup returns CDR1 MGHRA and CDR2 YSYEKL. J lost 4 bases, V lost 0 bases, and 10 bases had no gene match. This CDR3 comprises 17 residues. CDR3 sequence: CASSQDMSRGGRETQYF. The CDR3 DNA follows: TGCGCCAGCAGCCAAGATATGAGTCGGGGGGGCCGAGAGACCCAGTACTTC.

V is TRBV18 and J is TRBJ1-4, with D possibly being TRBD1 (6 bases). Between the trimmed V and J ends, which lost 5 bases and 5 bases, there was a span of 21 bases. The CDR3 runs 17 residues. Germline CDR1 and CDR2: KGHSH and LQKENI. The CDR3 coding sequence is TGTGCCAGCTCAGAACTTTCCCAAAGGACAGTGAATGAAAAACTGTTTTTT. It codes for CASSELSQRTVNEKLFF.

The CDR3 region has the DNA TGTGCCAGCTCAGAACTGGGGCCGAGCTACAATGAGCAGTTCTTC. Protein product: CASSELGPSYNEQFF. J is TRBJ2-1 and V is TRBV28; tentative D call: TRBD1 (5 bases). The CDR3 loop spans 15 amino acids. V was cut by 8 bases and J by 3 bases, with 17 bases left in between. Looked up from germline, CDR1 is MDHEN and CDR2 is SYDVKM.

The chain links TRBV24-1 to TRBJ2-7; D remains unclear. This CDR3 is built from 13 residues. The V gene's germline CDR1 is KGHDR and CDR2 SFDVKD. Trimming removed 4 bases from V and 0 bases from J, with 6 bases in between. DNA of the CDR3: TGTGCCACCAGTGACCTTTACTCCTACGAGCAGTACTTC. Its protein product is CATSDLYSYEQYF.

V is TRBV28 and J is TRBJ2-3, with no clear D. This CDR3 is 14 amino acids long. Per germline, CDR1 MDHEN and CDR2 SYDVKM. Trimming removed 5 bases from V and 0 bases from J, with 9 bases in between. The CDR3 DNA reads TGTGCCAGCAGTGACACCTCTAGCACAGATACGCAGTATTTT. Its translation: CASSDTSSTDTQYF.

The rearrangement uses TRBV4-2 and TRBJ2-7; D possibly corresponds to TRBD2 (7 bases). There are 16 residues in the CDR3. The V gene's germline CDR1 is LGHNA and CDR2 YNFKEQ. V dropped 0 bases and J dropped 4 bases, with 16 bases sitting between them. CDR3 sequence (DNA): TGTGCCAGCAGCCAAGAGGAGGGGGGGCAGCTATACGAGCAGTACTTC. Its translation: CASSQEEGGQLYEQYF.

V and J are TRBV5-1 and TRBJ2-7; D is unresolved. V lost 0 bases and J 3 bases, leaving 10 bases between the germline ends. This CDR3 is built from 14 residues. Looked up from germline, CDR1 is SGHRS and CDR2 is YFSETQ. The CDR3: CASSLVLEGYEQYF. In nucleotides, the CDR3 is TGCGCCAGCAGCTTGGTTCTAGAAGGCTACGAGCAGTACTTC.

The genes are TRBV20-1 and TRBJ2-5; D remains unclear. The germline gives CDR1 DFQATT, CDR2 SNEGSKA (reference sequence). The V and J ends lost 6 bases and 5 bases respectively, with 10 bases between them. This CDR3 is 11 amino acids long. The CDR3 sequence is CSALRTETQYF. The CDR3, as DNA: TGCAGTGCCCTAAGAACGGAGACCCAGTACTTC.

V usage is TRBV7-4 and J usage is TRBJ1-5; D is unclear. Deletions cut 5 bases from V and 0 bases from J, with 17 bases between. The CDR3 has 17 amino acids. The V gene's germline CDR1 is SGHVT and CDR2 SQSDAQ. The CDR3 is CASSVRVAGNSNQPQHF. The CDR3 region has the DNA TGTGCCAGCAGCGTAAGGGTTGCCGGGAATAGCAATCAGCCCCAGCATTTT.

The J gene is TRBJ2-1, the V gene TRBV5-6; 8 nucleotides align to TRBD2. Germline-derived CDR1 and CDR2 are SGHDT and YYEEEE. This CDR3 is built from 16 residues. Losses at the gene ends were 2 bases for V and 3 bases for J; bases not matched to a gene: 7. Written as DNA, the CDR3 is TGTGCCAGCAGCTTAGATAGCGGGGAGGTCTACAATGAGCAGTTCTTC. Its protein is CASSLDSGEVYNEQFF.

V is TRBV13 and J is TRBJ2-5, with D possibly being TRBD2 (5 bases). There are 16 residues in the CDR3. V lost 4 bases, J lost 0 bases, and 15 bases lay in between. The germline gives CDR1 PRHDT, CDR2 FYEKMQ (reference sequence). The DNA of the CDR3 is TGTGCCAGCAGCTATTTGGGAAGCGGACACCAAGAGACCCAGTACTTC. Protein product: CASSYLGSGHQETQYF.

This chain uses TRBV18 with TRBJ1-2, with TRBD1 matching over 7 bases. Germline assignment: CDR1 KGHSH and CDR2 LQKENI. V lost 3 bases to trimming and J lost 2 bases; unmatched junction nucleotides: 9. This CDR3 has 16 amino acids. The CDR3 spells CASSPLGQETNYGYTF. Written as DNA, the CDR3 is TGTGCCAGCTCACCCCTAGGACAGGAGACCAACTATGGCTACACCTTC.

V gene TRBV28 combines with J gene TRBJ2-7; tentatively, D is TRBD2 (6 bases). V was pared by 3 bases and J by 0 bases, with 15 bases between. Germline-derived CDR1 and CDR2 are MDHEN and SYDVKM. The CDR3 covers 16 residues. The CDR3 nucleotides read TGTGCCAGCAGTTTTGGAGGTAGCGGTATCTCCTACGAGCAGTACTTC. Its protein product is CASSFGGSGISYEQYF.

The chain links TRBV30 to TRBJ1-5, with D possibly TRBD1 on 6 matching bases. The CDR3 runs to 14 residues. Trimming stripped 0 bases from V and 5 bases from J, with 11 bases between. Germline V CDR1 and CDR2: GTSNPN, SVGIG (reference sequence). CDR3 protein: CAWSVPGTYQPQHF. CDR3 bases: TGTGCCTGGAGTGTACCCGGGACATATCAGCCCCAGCATTTT. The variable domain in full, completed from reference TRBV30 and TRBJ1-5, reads SQTIHQWPATLVQPVGSPLSLECTVEGTSNPNLYWYRQAAGRGLQLLFYSVGIGQISSEVPQNLSASRPQDRQFILSSKKLLLSDSGFYLCAWSVPGTYQPQHFGDGTRLSIL.

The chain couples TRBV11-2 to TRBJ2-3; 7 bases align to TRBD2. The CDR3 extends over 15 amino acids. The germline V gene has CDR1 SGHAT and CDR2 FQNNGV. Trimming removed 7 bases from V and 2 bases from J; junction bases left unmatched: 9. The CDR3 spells CASNFGTTFTDTQYF. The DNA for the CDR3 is TGTGCCAGCAACTTCGGGACTACTTTCACAGATACGCAGTATTTT.

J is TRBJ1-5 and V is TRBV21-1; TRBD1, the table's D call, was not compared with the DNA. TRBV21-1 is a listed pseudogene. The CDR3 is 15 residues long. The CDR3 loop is CASSKIGGARQPQHF. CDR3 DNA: TGTGCCAGCAGCAAAATAGGGGGAGCCCGTCAGCCCCAGCATTTT.

The CDR3 sequence is CASSQVGPTGTGSEKLFF. The CDR3 DNA reads TGCGCCAGCAGCCAAGTAGGTCCGACCGGGACAGGGTCTGAAAAACTGTTTTTT. This chain links TRBV4-1 with TRBJ1-4; 9 positions agree with TRBD1. CDR3 size: 18 residues. Germline trimming cut 1 base from V and 7 bases from J; bases unmatched to any gene: 13. CDR1 is MGHRA, CDR2 YSYEKL, per germline.

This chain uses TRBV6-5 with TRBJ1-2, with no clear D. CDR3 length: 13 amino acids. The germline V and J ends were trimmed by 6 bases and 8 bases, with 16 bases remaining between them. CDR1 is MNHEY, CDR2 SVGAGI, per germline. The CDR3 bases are TGTGCCAGCAGATCCTCAATAAGAGGGGGCTACACCTTC. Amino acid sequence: CASRSSIRGGYTF.